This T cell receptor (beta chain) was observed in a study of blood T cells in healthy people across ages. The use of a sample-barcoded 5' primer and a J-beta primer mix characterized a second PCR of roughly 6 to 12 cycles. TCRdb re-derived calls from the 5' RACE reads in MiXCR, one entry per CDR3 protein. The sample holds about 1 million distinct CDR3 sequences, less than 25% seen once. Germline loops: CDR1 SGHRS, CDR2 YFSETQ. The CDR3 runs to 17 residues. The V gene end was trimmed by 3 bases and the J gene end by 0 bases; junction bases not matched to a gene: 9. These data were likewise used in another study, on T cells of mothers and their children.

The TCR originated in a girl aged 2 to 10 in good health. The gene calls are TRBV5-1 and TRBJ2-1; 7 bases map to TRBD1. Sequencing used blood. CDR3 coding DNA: TGCGCCAGCAGCTGGGGGACAGATAGGAGCTCCTACAATGAGCAGTTCTTC. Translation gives CASSWGTDRSSYNEQFF.